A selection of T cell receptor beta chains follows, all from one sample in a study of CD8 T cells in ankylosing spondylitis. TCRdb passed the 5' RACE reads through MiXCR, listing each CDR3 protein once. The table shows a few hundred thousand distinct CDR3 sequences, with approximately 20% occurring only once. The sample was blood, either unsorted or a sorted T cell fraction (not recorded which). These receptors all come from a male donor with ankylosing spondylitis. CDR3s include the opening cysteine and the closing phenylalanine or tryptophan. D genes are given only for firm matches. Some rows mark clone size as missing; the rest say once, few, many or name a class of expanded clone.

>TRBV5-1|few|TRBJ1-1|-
TGCGCCAGCAGCCGCCCGGCGGGGAACACTGAAGCTTTCTTT
CASSRPAGNTEAFF
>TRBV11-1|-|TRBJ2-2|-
TGTGCCAGCAGCTTTAATCTGGGGAACACCGGGGAGCTGTTTTTT
CASSFNLGNTGELFF
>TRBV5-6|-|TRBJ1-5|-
TGTGCCAGCAGCCTCGCGGTTGGTCAGCCCCAGCATTTT
CASSLAVGQPQHF
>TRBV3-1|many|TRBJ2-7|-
TGTGCCAGCAGTCAGGGCCACGAGCAGTACTTC
CASSQGHEQYF
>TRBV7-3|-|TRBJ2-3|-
TGTGCCAGCAGCTTAGAGGCTAGCCCCACAGATACGCAGTATTTT
CASSLEASPTDTQYF
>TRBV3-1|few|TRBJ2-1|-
TGTGCCAGCAGCCCAGCGGGTGGTTCCTACAATGAGCAGTTCTTC
CASSPAGGSYNEQFF
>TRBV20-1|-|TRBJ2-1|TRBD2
TGCAGTGCTAGTGTCGCGGGAGGGCCCGAATACAATGAGCAGTTCTTC
CSASVAGGPEYNEQFF
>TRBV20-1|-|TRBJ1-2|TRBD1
TGCAGTGCTAAAGACAGGGGGCTTTTTGGCTACACCTTC
CSAKDRGLFGYTF
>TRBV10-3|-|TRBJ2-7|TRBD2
TGTGCCATCACCGGGACTAGCGGGAGAGAGCAGTACTTC
CAITGTSGREQYF
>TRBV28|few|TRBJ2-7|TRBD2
TGTGCCAGCCCAGGTAGACTAGCGGATACCTACGAGCAGTACTTC
CASPGRLADTYEQYF
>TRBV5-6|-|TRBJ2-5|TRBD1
TGTGCCAGCAGCGCGCTGCTGGACAGGCAAGAGACCCAGTACTTC
CASSALLDRQETQYF
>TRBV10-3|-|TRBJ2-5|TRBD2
TGTGCCATCAGTGGCGGGAGGGACGAGACCCAGTACTTC
CAISGGRDETQYF
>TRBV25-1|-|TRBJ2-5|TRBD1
TGTGCCAGCGGGCACCGGGACAGGGTCCAAGAGACCCAGTACTTC
CASGHRDRVQETQYF
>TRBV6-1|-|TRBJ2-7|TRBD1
TGTGCCAGCAGGGGGGACAGGGGGACAGCCTACGAGCAGTACTTC
CASRGDRGTAYEQYF
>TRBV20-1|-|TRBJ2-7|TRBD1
TGCAGTGCTACTCCAGGGACAGGGGCCTACTACGAGCAGTACTTC
CSATPGTGAYYEQYF
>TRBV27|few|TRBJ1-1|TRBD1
TGTGCCAGCAGTTTCTTCGACTACAGGGGGGTCGGGAACACTGAAGCTTTCTTT
CASSFFDYRGVGNTEAFF
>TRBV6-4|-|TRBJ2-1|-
TGTGCCAGCAGAGGTCAGGGTTACTCCTACAATGAGCAGTTCTTC
CASRGQGYSYNEQFF
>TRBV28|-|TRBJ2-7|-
TGTGCCAGCAGTTTTTTAACAGGTCCCTACGAGCAGTACTTC
CASSFLTGPYEQYF
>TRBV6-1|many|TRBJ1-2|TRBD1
TGTGCCAGCAGTGAAGCCTCCGGACAGGGTGGCTATGGCTACACCTTC
CASSEASGQGGYGYTF
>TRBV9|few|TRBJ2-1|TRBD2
TGTGCCAGCAGCGTAGTCGGTAGCGGGGGGGAGCAGTTCTTC
CASSVVGSGGEQFF
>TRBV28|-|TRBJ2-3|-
TGTGCCAGCAGTTTCTTCGATACGCAGTATTTT
CASSFFDTQYF
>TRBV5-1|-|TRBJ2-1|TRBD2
TGCGCCAGCAGCTTGAGAGGGACTAGCGGGACTAGCTCCTACAATGAGCAGTTCTTC
CASSLRGTSGTSSYNEQFF
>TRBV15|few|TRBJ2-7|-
TGTGCCACCAGCAGAGGTGGGGAGGCCTACGAGCAGTACTTC
CATSRGGEAYEQYF
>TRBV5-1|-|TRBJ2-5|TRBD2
TGCGCCAGCAGCTTGGTCGGGAGGCAAGAGACCCAGTACTTC
CASSLVGRQETQYF
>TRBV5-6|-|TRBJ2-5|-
TGTGCCAGCAGCTTGATCCCGGGGAGCGTGGAGACCCAGTACTTC
CASSLIPGSVETQYF
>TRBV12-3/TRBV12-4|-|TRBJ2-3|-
TGTGCCAGCAGTTTCAACCCGGGACTTTTAGATACGCAGTATTTT
CASSFNPGLLDTQYF
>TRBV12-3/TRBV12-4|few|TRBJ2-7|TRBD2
TGTGCCAGCAGTTTGGGACTAGTCGGCTCCTACGAGCAGTACTTC
CASSLGLVGSYEQYF